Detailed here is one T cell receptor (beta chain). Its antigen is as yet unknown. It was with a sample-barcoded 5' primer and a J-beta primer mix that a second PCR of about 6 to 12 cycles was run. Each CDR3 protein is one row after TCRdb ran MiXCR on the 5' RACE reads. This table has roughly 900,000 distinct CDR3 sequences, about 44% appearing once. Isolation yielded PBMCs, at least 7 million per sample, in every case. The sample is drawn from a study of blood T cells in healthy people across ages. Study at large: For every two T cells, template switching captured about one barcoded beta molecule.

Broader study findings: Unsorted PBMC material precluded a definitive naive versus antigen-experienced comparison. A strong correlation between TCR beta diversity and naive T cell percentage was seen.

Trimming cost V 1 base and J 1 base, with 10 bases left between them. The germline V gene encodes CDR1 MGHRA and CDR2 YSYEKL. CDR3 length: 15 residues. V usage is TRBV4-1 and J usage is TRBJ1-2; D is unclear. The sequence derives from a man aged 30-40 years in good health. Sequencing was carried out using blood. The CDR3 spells CASSQVVESNYGYTF. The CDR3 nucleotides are TGCGCCAGCAGCCAAGTTGTGGAGAGTAACTATGGCTACACCTTC.